This T cell receptor beta chain was captured by sequencing in a study of breast tumors, draining lymph nodes, adjacent tissues. Findings and caveats of the study: Tumors had less TCR diversity than lymph nodes, more than nontumor tissue. Tumor and nontumor repertoires were significantly more similar in luminal-like than in basal-like breast cancer. That most tumor T cells come from lymph nodes remained unproven.

Samples came from axillary lymph nodes draining the breast cancer. Concerning this clonotype itself: Its antigen is unknown. A much bigger clone sits one base away, suggesting this may be a read error.

Via MiXCR, TCRdb re-called the multiplex PCR reads, giving one row per CDR3 protein. The sample has fewer than 140,000 distinct CDR3 sequences, around 30% seen once. The CDR3 is 15 residues long. Germline loops: CDR1 MNHEY, CDR2 SMNVEV (reference sequence). This receptor was taken from a female donor with breast cancer. Some clones in this sample may be carry-over from other donors' samples. This chain connects TRBV27 to TRBJ2-7, with a weak D call TRBD2 (7 bases). Sample: axillary lymph node tissue. CDR3 nucleotide sequence: TGTGCCAGCAATTTATCGGAAGGGGGGGCTACCGAGCAGTACTTC. Encoded protein: CASNLSEGGATEQYF.